The T cell receptor (beta chain) under discussion was sequenced for a study of blood T cell repertoires in COVID-19. Across the study: There were acute and convalescent COVID-19 samples, and they came from the United States, Italy and Spain. The cDNA or gDNA used as material had been derived from T cells, B-cell-depleted T cells, or PBMCs.

Trimming stripped 0 bases from V and 9 bases from J, with 6 bases between. Germline CDR1 is SGHDN and CDR2 is FVKESK. This CDR3 has 12 residues. Profiling relied on immunoSEQ multiplex PCR, and the TCRdb table lists in-frame clones only, not all of them. The repertoire has over 60,000 clones, over 70% of them found once; the top ten carry around 30%. The chain recombines TRBV14 with TRBJ2-1, with a possible D match to TRBD2 (6 bases). The sequencing input was peripheral blood. This receptor was taken from a human donor in a cohort sampled during active COVID-19. CDR3 protein: CASSQEGGEQFF. CDR3 in DNA: TGTGCCAGCAGCCAAGAGGGGGGTGAGCAGTTCTTC.